Shown below are 13 T cell receptor beta chains from a single sample sequenced in a study of cytomegalovirus exposure and HLA in healthy donors. The method was immunoSEQ multiplex PCR; TCRdb's version includes in-frame clones alone and lacks a portion of them. The sample has about 130,000 clones, roughly 90% seen once. Sequenced material: PBMCs. Receptor source: a woman under 30 in good health and CMV-seronegative.

The CDR3, as DNA: TGTGCCAGCAGCTGGACTAGCGGGAGTTTCACAGATACGCAGTATTTT. This codes for CASSWTSGSFTDTQYF. This chain uses TRBV7-2 with TRBJ2-3; 13 nucleotides match TRBD2. The J segment lost 2 bases and the V segment lost 4 bases, leaving 3 bases of the junction unmatched. Germline CDR1 reads SGHTA; CDR2 reads FQGNSA. This CDR3 is built from 16 residues.

This clone has only a few counts. J is TRBJ2-1 and V is TRBV14, with TRBD2 identical over 11 bases. Per the germline V gene, CDR1 is SGHDN and CDR2 is FVKESK. V lost 3 bases to trimming and J lost 5 bases; unmatched junction nucleotides: 0. This CDR3 comprises 14 residues. The CDR3: CASSQGLADNEQFF. The CDR3 DNA reads as TGTGCCAGCAGCCAGGGACTAGCGGACAATGAGCAGTTCTTC.

V usage is TRBV28 and J usage is TRBJ2-3; D not certain. V was clipped by 3 bases and J by 1 base, with 5 bases between them. The CDR3 totals 13 residues. Germline V CDR1 and CDR2: MDHEN, SYDVKM. In nucleotides, the CDR3 is TGTGCCAGCAGTTTCGGAGGCACAGATACGCAGTATTTT. It encodes CASSFGGTDTQYF.

In nucleotides, the CDR3 is TGTGCCAGCAGCCAAGATTCCGGGACAGGGGAGCAGTACTTC. As protein: CASSQDSGTGEQYF. The rearrangement uses TRBV14 and TRBJ2-7, with TRBD1 matching 9 bases. Germline V lookup: CDR1 SGHDN, CDR2 FVKESK. The CDR3 spans 14 residues. With V trimmed by 0 bases and J by 7 bases, 4 bases remained unmatched.

The V call is TRBV15, the J call TRBJ2-1, with a possible D match to TRBD2 (6 bases). This CDR3 is built from 15 residues. V lost 1 base and J 3 bases, leaving 10 bases between the germline ends. Germline values: CDR1 LNHNV, CDR2 YYDKDF (reference sequence). CDR3 in amino acids: CATSRVGGIYNEQFF. The CDR3 nucleotides are TGTGCCACCAGCAGAGTGGGGGGAATCTACAATGAGCAGTTCTTC.

The V call is TRBV5-5, the J call TRBJ2-5; 9 bases are shared with TRBD2. Germline lookup yields CDR1 SGHKS and CDR2 YYEKEE (reference sequence). The length of the CDR3 is 15 residues. V shed 1 base, J shed 3 bases, and the junction held 4 bases outside the gene matches. CDR3 in DNA: TGTGCCAGCAGCTTGTGGACTAGCGCTAAAGAGACCCAGTACTTC. Its protein is CASSLWTSAKETQYF.

This chain joins TRBV11-3 and TRBJ2-7; 13 bases fit TRBD2. The CDR3 loop spans 16 amino acids. With 5 bases clipped from V and 4 bases from J, the junction kept 8 bases outside the gene matches. Germline V gene sequence: CDR1 SGHNT, CDR2 YENEEA. The CDR3 reads CASSPRTSGRGYEQYF. CDR3 sequence (DNA): TGTGCCAGCAGCCCGCGGACTAGCGGGAGAGGATACGAGCAGTACTTC.

The chain carries TRBV19 and TRBJ2-7, with 7 bases matching TRBD1. Looked up from germline, CDR1 is LNHDA and CDR2 is SQIVND (reference sequence). The CDR3 contains 14 residues. V trimming: 7 bases; J trimming: 2 bases; junction bases outside the gene matches: 8. CDR3 in amino acids: CASTKTGTTYEQYF. For the CDR3, the DNA is TGTGCCAGTACGAAGACAGGGACAACCTACGAGCAGTACTTC.

V and J are TRBV6-1 and TRBJ2-7; 7 bases are a match to TRBD1. This CDR3 spans 14 amino acids. The V gene's germline CDR1 is MNHNS and CDR2 SASEGT. V lost 5 bases to trimming and J lost 3 bases; unmatched junction nucleotides: 7. DNA for the CDR3: TGTGCCAGCAGTTCGGGACAGCTTGACTACGAGCAGTACTTC. Translating gives CASSSGQLDYEQYF.

The V call is TRBV7-2, the J call TRBJ1-1; no reliable D call. CDR1 is SGHTA, CDR2 FQGNSA, per germline. This CDR3 spans 12 amino acids. Trimming pared 1 base from V and 4 bases from J, leaving 4 bases between. CDR3 in DNA: TGTGCCAGCAGCTTAGGGAGCACTGAAGCTTTCTTT. It specifies CASSLGSTEAFF.

CDR3 region: CASSPGTSGRNEQFF. CDR3 nucleotide sequence: TGTGCCAGCAGTCCGGGGACTAGCGGGAGAAATGAGCAGTTCTTC. The chain carries TRBV28 and TRBJ2-1; 14 bases match TRBD2. Germline CDR1 MDHEN, CDR2 SYDVKM. The CDR3 extends over 15 amino acids. V gave up 5 bases and J gave up 7 bases; unmatched junction bases: 4. The whole variable domain, filled in from reference TRBV28 and TRBJ2-1, reads DVKVTQSSRYLVKRTGEKVFLECVQDMDHENMFWYRQDPGLGLRLIYFSYDVKMKEKGDIPEGYSVSREKKERFSLILESASTNQTSMYLCASSPGTSGRNEQFFGPGTRLTVL.

The gene calls are TRBV7-2 and TRBJ1-1, with D tentatively TRBD1 (5 bases). The CDR3 runs 12 residues. In germline, CDR1 is SGHTA, CDR2 FQGNSA. The ends were cut back, 7 bases at V and 4 bases at J, with 10 bases in the middle. The chain's CDR3 is CASIRDFTEAFF. The CDR3 DNA reads TGTGCCAGCATTAGGGACTTCACTGAAGCTTTCTTT.

This clone was counted between two and nine times. The junction differs from germline at one of its ends, possibly a read error. The chain links TRBV7-7 to TRBJ1-3; 8 bases are shared with TRBD1. CDR1 and CDR2 from the germline V gene are SSHAT and FNYEAQ (reference sequence). This CDR3 is 15 amino acids long. CDR3: CASSPGTGSGNTIYF. In DNA, the CDR3 is TGTGCTAGCAGCCCAGGGACAGGCTCTGGAAACACCATATATTTT.